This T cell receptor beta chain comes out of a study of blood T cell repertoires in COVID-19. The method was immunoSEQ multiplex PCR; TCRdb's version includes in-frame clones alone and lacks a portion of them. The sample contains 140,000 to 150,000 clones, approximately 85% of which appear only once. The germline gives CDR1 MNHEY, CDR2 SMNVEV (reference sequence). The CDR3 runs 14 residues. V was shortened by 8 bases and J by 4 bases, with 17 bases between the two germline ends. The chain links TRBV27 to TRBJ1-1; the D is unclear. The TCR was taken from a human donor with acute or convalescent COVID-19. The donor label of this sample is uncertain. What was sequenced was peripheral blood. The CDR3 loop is CASGYYRAITEAFF. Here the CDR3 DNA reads TGTGCCAGCGGCTACTATAGAGCGATCACTGAAGCTTTCTTT.